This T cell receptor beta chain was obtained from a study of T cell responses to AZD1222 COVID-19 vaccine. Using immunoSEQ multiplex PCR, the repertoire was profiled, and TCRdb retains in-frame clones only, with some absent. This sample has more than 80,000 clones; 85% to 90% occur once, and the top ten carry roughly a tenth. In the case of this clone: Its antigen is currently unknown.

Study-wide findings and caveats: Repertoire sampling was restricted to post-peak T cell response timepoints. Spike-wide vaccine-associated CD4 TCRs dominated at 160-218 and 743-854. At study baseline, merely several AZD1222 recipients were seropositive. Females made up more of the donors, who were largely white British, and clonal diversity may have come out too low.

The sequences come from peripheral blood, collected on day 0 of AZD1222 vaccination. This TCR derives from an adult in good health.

The CDR3, as DNA: TGTGCCAGCAGGCCCGCAGGAGTCGAGACCCAGTACTTC. Protein sequence: CASRPAGVETQYF. The chain employs TRBV2 and TRBJ2-5; D gene uncertain. Trimming removed 6 bases at V and 5 bases at J, with 13 bases between. CDR1 and CDR2 from the germline V gene are SNHLY and FYNNEI. This CDR3 is built from 13 residues.